The entry that follows covers one T cell receptor beta chain sequence. Its antigen is unknown. Germline loops: CDR1 SEHNR, CDR2 FQNEAQ (reference sequence). This CDR3 is 14 amino acids long. Trimming took off 5 bases at V and 6 bases at J, with 17 bases between the two ends. The data were taken from a study of cytomegalovirus exposure and HLA in healthy donors. Looking at the study overall: Roughly 180 million T cells yielded some 120 million unique TCR beta sequences in earlier analysis. General study points: Later analysis identified 15,000 to 20,000 TCR beta sequences associated with HLA alleles, using a false discovery rate threshold of 0.05.

Researchers ran the PCR with 60 Vbeta and 13 Jbeta primers. Profiled with immunoSEQ multiplex PCR; TCRdb holds only in-frame clones, not every one. Counted here are around 140,000 clones, 77% occurring once; the ten biggest clones make up about 1%. The sequenced sample was PBMCs. The V call is TRBV7-9, the J call TRBJ2-7; D may be TRBD1 (5 bases). This clonotype was sampled from a woman aged 60 to 75 in good health and CMV-seronegative. This chain's CDR3 is CASSNMGRVGEQYF. The CDR3 nucleotides are TGTGCCAGCAGCAACATGGGCAGGGTGGGCGAGCAGTACTTC.